Included here is one T cell receptor (beta chain) sequence, with context. The PCR contained 60 Vbeta and 13 Jbeta primers. Clones were sequenced by immunoSEQ multiplex PCR, and TCRdb holds only the in-frame ones, with some missing. The sample yields roughly 220,000 clones, 75% to 90% seen once. These donors counted as nominally healthy when sampled, but unrecorded immune exposures were likely. The data were obtained in a study of cytomegalovirus exposure and HLA in healthy donors. Trimming took 3 bases from V and 7 from J, leaving 15 bases between them. The germline CDR1 and CDR2 sequences are MNHEY and SMNVEV (reference sequence). The CDR3 length is 14 residues.

The source material was PBMCs. The receptor comes from a woman aged 40 to 50 in good health and CMV-seronegative. The chain is built from TRBV27 and TRBJ1-1; D might be TRBD1 (6 bases). The CDR3 region has the DNA TGTGCCAGCAGTTTCAGGGGACGGATGAATGAAGCTTTCTTT. Its protein is CASSFRGRMNEAFF.